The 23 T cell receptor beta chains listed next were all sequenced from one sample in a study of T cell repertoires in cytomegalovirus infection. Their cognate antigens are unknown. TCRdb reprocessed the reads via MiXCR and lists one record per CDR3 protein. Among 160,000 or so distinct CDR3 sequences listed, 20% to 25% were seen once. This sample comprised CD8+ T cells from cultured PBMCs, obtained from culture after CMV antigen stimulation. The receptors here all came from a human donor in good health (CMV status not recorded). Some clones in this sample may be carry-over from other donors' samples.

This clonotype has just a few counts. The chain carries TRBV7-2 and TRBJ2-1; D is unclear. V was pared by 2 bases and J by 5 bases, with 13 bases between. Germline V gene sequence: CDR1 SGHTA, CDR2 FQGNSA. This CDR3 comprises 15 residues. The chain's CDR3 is CASSLKSPWNNEQFF. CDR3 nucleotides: TGTGCCAGCAGCTTAAAAAGTCCCTGGAACAATGAGCAGTTCTTC.

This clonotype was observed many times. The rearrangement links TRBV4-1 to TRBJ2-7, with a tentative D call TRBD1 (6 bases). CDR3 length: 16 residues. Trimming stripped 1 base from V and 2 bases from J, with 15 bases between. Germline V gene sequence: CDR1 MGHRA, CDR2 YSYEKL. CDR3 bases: TGCGCCAGCAGCCAAGGAGCGGACAGAACGACCTACGAGCAGTACTTC. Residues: CASSQGADRTTYEQYF.

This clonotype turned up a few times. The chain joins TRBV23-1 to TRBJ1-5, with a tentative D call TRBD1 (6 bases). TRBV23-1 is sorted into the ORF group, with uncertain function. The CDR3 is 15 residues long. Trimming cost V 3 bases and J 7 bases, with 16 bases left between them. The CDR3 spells CASSHRNRAGQPQHF. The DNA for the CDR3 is TGCGCCAGCAGTCACCGAAACAGGGCAGGGCAGCCCCAGCATTTT.

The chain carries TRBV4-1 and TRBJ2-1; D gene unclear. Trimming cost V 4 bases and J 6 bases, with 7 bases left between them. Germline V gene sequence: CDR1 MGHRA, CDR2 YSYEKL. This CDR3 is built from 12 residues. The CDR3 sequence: CASSRRVNEQFF. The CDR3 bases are TGCGCCAGCAGCCGCCGGGTCAATGAGCAGTTCTTC.

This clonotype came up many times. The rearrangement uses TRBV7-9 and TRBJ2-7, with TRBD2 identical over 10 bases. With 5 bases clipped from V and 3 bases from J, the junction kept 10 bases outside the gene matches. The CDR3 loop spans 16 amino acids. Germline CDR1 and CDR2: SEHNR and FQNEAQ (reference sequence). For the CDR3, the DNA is TGTGCCAGCAGCGCCCGCCGGCTAGCGGGGGACTACGAGCAGTACTTC. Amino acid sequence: CASSARRLAGDYEQYF.

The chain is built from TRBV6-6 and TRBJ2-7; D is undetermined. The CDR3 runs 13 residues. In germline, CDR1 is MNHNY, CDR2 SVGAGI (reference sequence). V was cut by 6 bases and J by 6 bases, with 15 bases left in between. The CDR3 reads CASSPDGLREQYF. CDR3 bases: TGTGCCAGCAGCCCCGACGGGCTCCGCGAGCAGTACTTC.

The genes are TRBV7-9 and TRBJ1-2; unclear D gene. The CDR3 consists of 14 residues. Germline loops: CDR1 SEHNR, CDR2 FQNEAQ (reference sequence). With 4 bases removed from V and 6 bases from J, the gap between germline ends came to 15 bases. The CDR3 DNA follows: TGTGCCAGCAGCTCTAACATCGCCACCGATGGCTACACCTTC. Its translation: CASSSNIATDGYTF.

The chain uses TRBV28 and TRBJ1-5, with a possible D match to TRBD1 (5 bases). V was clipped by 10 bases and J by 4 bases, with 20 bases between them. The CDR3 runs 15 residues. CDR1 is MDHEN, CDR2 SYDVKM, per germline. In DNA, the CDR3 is TGTGCCACCCGCATACCGACAGTATTTAATCAGCCCCAGCATTTT. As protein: CATRIPTVFNQPQHF.

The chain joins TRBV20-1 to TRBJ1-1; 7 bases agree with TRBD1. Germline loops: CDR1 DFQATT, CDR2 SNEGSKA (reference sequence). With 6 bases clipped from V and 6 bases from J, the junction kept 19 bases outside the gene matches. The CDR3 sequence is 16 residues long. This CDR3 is CSAPEGGTATLSEAFF. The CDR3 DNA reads TGCAGTGCCCCGGAGGGTGGGACAGCGACATTATCTGAAGCTTTCTTT.

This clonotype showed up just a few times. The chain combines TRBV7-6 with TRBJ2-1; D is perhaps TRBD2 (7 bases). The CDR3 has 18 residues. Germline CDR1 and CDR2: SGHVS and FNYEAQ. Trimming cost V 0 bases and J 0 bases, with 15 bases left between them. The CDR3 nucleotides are TGTGCCAGCAGCTTAGCGGGGGGGCGGGCGAGCTCCTACAATGAGCAGTTCTTC. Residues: CASSLAGGRASSYNEQFF.

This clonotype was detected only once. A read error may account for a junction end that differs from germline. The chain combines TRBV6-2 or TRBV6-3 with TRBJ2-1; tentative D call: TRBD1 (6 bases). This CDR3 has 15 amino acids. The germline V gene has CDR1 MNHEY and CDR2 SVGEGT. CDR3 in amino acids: CARSYVQGRGNEQFF. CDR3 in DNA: TGTGCCCGCAGTTACGTTCAGGGGCGCGGGAATGAGCAGTTCTTC.

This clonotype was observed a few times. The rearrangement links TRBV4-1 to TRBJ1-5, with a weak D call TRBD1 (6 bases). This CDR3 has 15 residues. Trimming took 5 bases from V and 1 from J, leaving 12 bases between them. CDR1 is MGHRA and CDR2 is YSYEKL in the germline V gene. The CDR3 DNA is TGCGCCAGCAGCGACAGGACAGCGAGCAATCAGCCCCAGCATTTT. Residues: CASSDRTASNQPQHF.

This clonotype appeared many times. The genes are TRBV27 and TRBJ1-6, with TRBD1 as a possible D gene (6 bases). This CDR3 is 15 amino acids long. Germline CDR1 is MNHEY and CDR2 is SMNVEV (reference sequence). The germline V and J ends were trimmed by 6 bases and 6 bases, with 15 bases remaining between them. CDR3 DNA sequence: TGTGCCAGCAGCTTTGGACAGCTCATTAATTCACCCCTCCACTTT. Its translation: CASSFGQLINSPLHF.

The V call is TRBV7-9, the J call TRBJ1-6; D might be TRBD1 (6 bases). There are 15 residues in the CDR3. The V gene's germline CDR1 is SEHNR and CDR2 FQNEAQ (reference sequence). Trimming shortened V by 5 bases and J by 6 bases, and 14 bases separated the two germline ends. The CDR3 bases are TGTGCCAGCAGCCCAATACAGGGAACTAATTCACCCCTCCACTTT. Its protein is CASSPIQGTNSPLHF. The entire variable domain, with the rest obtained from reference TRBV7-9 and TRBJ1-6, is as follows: DTGVSQNPRHKITKRGQNVTFRCDPISEHNRLYWYRQTLGQGPEFLTYFQNEAQLEKSRLLSDRFSAERPKGSFSTLEIQRTEQGDSAMYLCASSPIQGTNSPLHFGNGTRLTVT.

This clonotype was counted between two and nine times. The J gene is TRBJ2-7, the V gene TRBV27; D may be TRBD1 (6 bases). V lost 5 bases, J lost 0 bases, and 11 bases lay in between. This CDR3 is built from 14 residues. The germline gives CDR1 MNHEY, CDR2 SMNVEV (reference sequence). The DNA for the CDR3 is TGTGCCAGCAGTACTCAGGGGTCCTCCTACGAGCAGTACTTC. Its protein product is CASSTQGSSYEQYF.

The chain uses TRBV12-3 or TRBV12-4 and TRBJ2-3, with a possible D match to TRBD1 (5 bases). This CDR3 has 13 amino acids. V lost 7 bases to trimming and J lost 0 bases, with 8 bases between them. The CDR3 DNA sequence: TGTGCCAGCACGGACACGAGCACAGATACGCAGTATTTT. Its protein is CASTDTSTDTQYF.

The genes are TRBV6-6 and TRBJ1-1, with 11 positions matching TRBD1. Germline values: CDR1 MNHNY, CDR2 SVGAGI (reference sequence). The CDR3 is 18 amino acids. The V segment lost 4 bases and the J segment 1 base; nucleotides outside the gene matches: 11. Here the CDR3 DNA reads TGTGCCAGCAGTTCCCGGGACAGGGGGGCGCCCCCGAACACTGAAGCTTTCTTT. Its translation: CASSSRDRGAPPNTEAFF.

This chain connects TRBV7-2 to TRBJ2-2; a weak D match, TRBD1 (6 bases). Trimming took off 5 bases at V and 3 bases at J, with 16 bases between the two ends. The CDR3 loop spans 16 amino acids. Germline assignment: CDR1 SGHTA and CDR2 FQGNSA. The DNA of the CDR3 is TGTGCCAGCAGCCACCCTCCCGCAGGGGACACCGGGGAGCTGTTTTTT. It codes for CASSHPPAGDTGELFF.

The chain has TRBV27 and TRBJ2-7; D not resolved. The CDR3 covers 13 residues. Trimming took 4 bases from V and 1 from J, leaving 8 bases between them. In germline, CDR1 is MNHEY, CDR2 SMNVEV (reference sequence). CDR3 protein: CASSWTLSYEQYF. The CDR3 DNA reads TGTGCCAGCAGTTGGACCCTTTCCTACGAGCAGTACTTC.

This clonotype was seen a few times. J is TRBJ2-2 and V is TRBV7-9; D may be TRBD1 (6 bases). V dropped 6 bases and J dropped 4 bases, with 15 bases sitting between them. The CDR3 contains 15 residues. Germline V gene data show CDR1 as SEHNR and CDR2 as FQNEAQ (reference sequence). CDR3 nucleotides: TGTGCCAGCAGGCCCACAGGGTCGGGCACCGGGGAGCTGTTTTTT. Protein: CASRPTGSGTGELFF. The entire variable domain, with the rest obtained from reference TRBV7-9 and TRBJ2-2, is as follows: DTGVSQNPRHKITKRGQNVTFRCDPISEHNRLYWYRQTLGQGPEFLTYFQNEAQLEKSRLLSDRFSAERPKGSFSTLEIQRTEQGDSAMYLCASRPTGSGTGELFFGEGSRLTVL.

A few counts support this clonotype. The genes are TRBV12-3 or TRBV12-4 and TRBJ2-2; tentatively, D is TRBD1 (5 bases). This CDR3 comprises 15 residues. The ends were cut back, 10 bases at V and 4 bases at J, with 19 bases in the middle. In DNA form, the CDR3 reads TGTGCCACGTTCCCGGGCAGGGAAATCACCGGGGAGCTGTTTTTT. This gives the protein CATFPGREITGELFF.

The CDR3 DNA follows: TGCGCCAGCAGCTTAGAGGACAGCCCGGGGACCCAGTACTTC. Protein: CASSLEDSPGTQYF. The chain recombines TRBV5-1 with TRBJ2-5; TRBD1 might be the D (6 bases). CDR1 is SGHRS, CDR2 YFSETQ, per germline. This CDR3 spans 14 amino acids. The V gene lost 2 bases and the J gene lost 7 bases, with 15 bases spanning the gap.

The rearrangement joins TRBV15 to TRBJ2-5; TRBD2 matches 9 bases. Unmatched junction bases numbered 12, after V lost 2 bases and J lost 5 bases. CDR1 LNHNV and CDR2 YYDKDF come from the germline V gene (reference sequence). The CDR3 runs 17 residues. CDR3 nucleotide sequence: TGTGCCACCAGCAGAAACGCGCCGGGACTAGCTGGGGAGACCCAGTACTTC. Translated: CATSRNAPGLAGETQYF.